The source of this T cell receptor beta chain is a study of blood T cell repertoires in COVID-19. At the level of the study: Samples taken during acute and convalescent COVID-19 were collected in the United States, Italy and Spain.

Assay used: immunoSEQ multiplex PCR; TCRdb lists only in-frame clones, some missing. There are 30,000 or so clones in the sample; 70% to 90% occur only once, and around 0.57% lies in the top ten. The CDR3 covers 15 residues. J was trimmed by 4 bases and V by 6 bases; bases with no gene match: 7. Germline values: CDR1 KGHSH, CDR2 LQKENI. The receptor's source is a woman between 35 and 50 years old with active or convalescent COVID-19. Sequencing was done on a sample of peripheral blood. This chain joins TRBV18 and TRBJ2-1; TRBD2 matches 9 bases. The CDR3 sequence is CASSPTSGRYNEQFF. The CDR3 DNA is TGTGCCAGCTCGCCGACTAGCGGAAGATACAATGAGCAGTTCTTC.